This T cell receptor beta chain was sequenced for a study of blood T cell repertoires in COVID-19. Overall study: From the United States, Italy and Spain came samples of acute and convalescent COVID-19. T cells, B-cell-depleted T cells, or PBMCs provided the cDNA or gDNA that served as material.

How the authors handled the data: Nucleated cell counts were estimated from reference gene primer amplification. TCRdb's table, derived via immunoSEQ multiplex PCR, lists solely in-frame clones and lacks some. V, J and clone size are those of that table, while D and trimming were read from the DNA. The sample shows about 26,000 clones, roughly 89% of them seen only once. There are 15 residues in the CDR3. The V end lost 3 bases, the J end lost 1 base, and 12 bases lay between the germline ends. The germline gives CDR1 ENHRY, CDR2 SYGVKD. This chain joins TRBV10-3 and TRBJ2-5; possibly TRBD1 for D (7 bases). The TCR originated in a man between 65 and 79 years old with acute or convalescent COVID-19. What was sequenced was peripheral blood. The CDR3, as DNA: TGTGCCATCAGTGATCGACAGGGAGGCCAAGAGACCCAGTACTTC. Translation: CAISDRQGGQETQYF.